The T cell receptor beta chain under discussion was sequenced for a study of persistence of HIV-infected CD4 T cells. Sequencing used immunoSEQ version 4 in survey mode. The data were produced by immunoSEQ multiplex PCR, yet TCRdb's version contains in-frame clones alone and is incomplete. The profile covers about 46,000 clones, with about 87% appearing a single time and more than 2.5% taken by the ten largest. Remarks on this clone: Its antigen is as yet unknown.

Trimming stripped 0 bases from V and 7 bases from J, with 7 bases between. There are 14 residues in the CDR3. CDR1 is LGHDT and CDR2 is YNNKEL in the germline V gene (reference sequence). Cells were stimulated nonspecifically with anti-CD3/anti-CD28 magnetic beads. Responding CD4+ T cells were sorted by upregulation of both CD40 ligand and CD69. The sequencing used CD4+ T cells sorted from PBMCs after roughly 18-hour stimulation, collected from a patient who received antiretroviral therapy. The chain joins TRBV3-1 (or the pseudogene TRBV3-2) to TRBJ1-6; no clear D. The source is an adult woman with HIV who was CMV-seropositive. The CDR3 loop reads CASSQEGQNSPLHF. For the CDR3, the DNA is TGTGCCAGCAGCCAAGAGGGCCAAAATTCACCCCTCCACTTT.